The clone carrying this T cell receptor (beta chain) was found many times. The sample originates from a study of early T cells in non-severe SARS-CoV-2 infection. Study in general: It was bulk RNA from unsorted whole blood that was sequenced, and the chains were unpaired.

Germline CDR1 and CDR2: KGHDR and SFDVKD. The CDR3 is made up of 18 amino acids. The V gene lost 3 bases and the J gene lost 3 bases, with 19 bases spanning the gap. Individual cDNA molecules received unique molecular identifiers during library preparation. TCRdb re-called the 5' RACE reads with MiXCR, one entry per CDR3 protein. Of around 71,000 distinct CDR3 sequences in the sample, roughly 15% were seen once. V gene TRBV24-1 combines with J gene TRBJ2-2; a possible D gene is TRBD2 (6 bases). The TCR sequence derives from an adult who was a healthcare worker with PCR-confirmed SARS-CoV-2 infection or an uninfected control (not recorded which). The sample consisted of whole blood, taken at baseline. CDR3 DNA: TGTGCCACCAGTGATATACGTCGAGGTAGCGGCTACACCGGGGAGCTGTTTTTT. Translating it yields CATSDIRRGSGYTGELFF.